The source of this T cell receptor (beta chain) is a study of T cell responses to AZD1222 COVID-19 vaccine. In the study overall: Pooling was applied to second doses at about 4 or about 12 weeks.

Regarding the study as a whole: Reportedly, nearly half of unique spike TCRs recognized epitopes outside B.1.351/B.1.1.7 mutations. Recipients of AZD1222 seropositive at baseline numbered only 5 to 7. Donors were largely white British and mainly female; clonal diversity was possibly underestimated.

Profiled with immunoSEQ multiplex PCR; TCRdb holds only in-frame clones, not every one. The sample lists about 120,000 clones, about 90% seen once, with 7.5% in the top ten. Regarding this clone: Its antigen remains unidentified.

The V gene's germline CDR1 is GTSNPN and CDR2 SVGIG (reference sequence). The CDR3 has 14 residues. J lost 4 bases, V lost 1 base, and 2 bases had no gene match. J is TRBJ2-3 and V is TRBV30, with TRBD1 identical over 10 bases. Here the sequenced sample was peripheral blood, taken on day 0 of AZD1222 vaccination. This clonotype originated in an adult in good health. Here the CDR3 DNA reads TGTGCCTGGAGTGCCGGGACAGGGGCAGATACGCAGTATTTT. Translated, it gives CAWSAGTGADTQYF.